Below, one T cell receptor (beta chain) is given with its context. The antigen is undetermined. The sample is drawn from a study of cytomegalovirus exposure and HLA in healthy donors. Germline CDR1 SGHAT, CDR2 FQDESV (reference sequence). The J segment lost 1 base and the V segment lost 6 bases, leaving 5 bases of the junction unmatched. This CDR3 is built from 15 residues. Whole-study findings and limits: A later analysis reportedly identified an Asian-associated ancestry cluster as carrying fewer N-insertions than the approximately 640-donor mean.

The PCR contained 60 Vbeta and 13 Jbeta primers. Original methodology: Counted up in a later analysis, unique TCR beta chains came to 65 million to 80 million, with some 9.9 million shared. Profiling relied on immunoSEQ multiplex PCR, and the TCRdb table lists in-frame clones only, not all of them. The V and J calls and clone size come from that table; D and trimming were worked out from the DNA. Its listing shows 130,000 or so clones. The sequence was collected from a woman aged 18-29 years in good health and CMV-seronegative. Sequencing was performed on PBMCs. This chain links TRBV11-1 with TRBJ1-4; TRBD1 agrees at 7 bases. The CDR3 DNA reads TGTGCCAGCAGTTCGACAGGGAAAACTAATGAAAAACTGTTTTTT. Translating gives CASSSTGKTNEKLFF.